These 9 T cell receptor beta chains were sequenced from one sample in a study of cytomegalovirus exposure and HLA in healthy donors. The study ran its PCR with 60 Vbeta and 13 Jbeta primers. Measured with immunoSEQ multiplex PCR; TCRdb has only the in-frame clones, and not every one. The sample data list roughly 70,000 clones. Sequencing was performed on PBMCs. All receptors come from a man aged 35 to 55 in good health and CMV-seronegative.

This chain uses TRBV10-3 with TRBJ1-6; no reliable D call. With 4 bases removed from V and 10 bases from J, the gap between germline ends came to 14 bases. Per germline, CDR1 ENHRY and CDR2 SYGVKD. The CDR3 loop spans 14 amino acids. The CDR3, as DNA: TGTGCCATCAGTGCCGGGTCCCGGGGATCACCCCTCCACTTT. Translating it yields CAISAGSRGSPLHF.

The chain links TRBV11-2 to TRBJ2-1; TRBD2 matches 8 bases. The germline CDR1 and CDR2 sequences are SGHAT and FQNNGV. V lost 6 bases to trimming and J lost 4 bases; unmatched junction nucleotides: 11. This CDR3 has 16 amino acids. The CDR3 coding sequence is TGTGCCAGCAGGTTGATGACTAGCGCCCTATACAATGAGCAGTTCTTC. This sequence encodes CASRLMTSALYNEQFF.

The chain has TRBV7-3 and TRBJ2-1, with 10 bases identical to TRBD2. J lost 6 bases, V lost 6 bases, and 5 bases had no gene match. This CDR3 comprises 14 residues. Germline values: CDR1 SGHTA, CDR2 FQGTGA. In nucleotides, the CDR3 is TGTGCCAGCAGTCCTAGCGGGGGAGGCAATGAGCAGTTCTTC. Amino acid sequence: CASSPSGGGNEQFF. The whole variable domain, filled in from reference TRBV7-3 and TRBJ2-1, reads GAGVSQTPSNKVTEKGKYVELRCDPISGHTALYWYRQSLGQGPEFLIYFQGTGAADDSGLPNDRFFAVRPEGSVSTLKIQRTERGDSAVYLCASSPSGGGNEQFFGPGTRLTVL.

The rearrangement joins TRBV5-6 to TRBJ2-3, with D perhaps matching TRBD2 (6 bases). The CDR3 has 15 amino acids. Trimming took 4 bases from V and 0 from J, leaving 12 bases between them. The V gene's germline CDR1 is SGHDT and CDR2 YYEEEE. The CDR3 DNA follows: TGTGCCAGCAGCATAAAGGGGACTAGCACAGATACGCAGTATTTT. Its protein is CASSIKGTSTDTQYF.

J is TRBJ2-7 and V is TRBV9; TRBD1 aligns across 10 bases. The CDR3 runs to 15 residues. Germline CDR1 SGDLS, CDR2 YYNGEE. J was trimmed by 4 bases and V by 4 bases; bases with no gene match: 8. Here the CDR3 DNA reads TGTGCCAGCAGCCCTGGGACAGGGGAAGGGTACGAGCAGTACTTC. This sequence encodes CASSPGTGEGYEQYF.

The chain carries TRBV29-1 and TRBJ2-1, with 10 bases aligning to TRBD2. The V gene end was trimmed by 0 bases and the J gene end by 7 bases; junction bases not matched to a gene: 9. The CDR3 runs 16 residues. Germline CDR1 and CDR2: SQVTM and ANQGSEA. The CDR3 reads CSVEDLIGLAVNEQFF. CDR3 in DNA: TGCAGCGTTGAAGATCTTATAGGACTAGCGGTAAATGAGCAGTTCTTC.

The genes are TRBV2 and TRBJ1-2, with TRBD1 identical over 7 bases. With 7 bases clipped from V and 10 bases from J, the junction kept 9 bases outside the gene matches. Germline CDR1 is SNHLY and CDR2 is FYNNEI. The CDR3 runs 12 residues. CDR3 region: CASTIRQGYYTF. The CDR3 DNA follows: TGTGCCAGCACCATCAGACAGGGTTACTACACCTTC.

The chain employs TRBV18 and TRBJ1-1, with 7 bases that match TRBD1. Germline-derived CDR1 and CDR2 are KGHSH and LQKENI. The CDR3 loop spans 17 amino acids. Trimming cost V 5 bases and J 0 bases; bases outside gene matches: 12. In DNA form, the CDR3 reads TGTGCCAGCTCAGCCGCCCCGGGACAGAAGATGAACACTGAAGCTTTCTTT. Protein: CASSAAPGQKMNTEAFF.

The rearrangement links TRBV2 to TRBJ1-1; tentative D call: TRBD1 (5 bases). The V end was cut by 4 bases, the J end by 1 base, with 13 bases between. Germline V gene sequence: CDR1 SNHLY, CDR2 FYNNEI. The CDR3 spans 15 residues. CDR3 residues: CASSAAGTTNTEAFF. In DNA form, the CDR3 reads TGTGCCAGCAGTGCCGCAGGGACTACGAACACTGAAGCTTTCTTT. The variable domain in full, with the rest retrieved from reference TRBV2 and TRBJ1-1, is EPEVTQTPSHQVTQMGQEVILRCVPISNHLYFYWYRQILGQKVEFLVSFYNNEISEKSEIFDDQFSVERPDGSNFTLKIRSTKLEDSAMYFCASSAAGTTNTEAFFGQGTRLTVV.